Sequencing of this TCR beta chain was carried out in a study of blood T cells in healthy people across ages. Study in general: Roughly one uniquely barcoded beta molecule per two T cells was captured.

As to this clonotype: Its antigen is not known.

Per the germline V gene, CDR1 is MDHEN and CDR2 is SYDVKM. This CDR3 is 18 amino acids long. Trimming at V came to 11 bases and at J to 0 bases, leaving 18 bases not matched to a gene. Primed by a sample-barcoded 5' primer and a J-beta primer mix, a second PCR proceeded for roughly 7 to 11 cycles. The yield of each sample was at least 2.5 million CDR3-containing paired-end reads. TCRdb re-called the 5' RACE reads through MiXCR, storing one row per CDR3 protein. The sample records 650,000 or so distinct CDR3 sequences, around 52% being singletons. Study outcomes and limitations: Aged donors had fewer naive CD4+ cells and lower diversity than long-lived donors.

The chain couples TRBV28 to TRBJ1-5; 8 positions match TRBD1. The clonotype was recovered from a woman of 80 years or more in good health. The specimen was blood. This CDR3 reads CAGTSLGQEYYSNQPQHF. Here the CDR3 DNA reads TGTGCCGGCACCTCTTTGGGACAGGAGTACTATAGCAATCAGCCCCAGCATTTT.